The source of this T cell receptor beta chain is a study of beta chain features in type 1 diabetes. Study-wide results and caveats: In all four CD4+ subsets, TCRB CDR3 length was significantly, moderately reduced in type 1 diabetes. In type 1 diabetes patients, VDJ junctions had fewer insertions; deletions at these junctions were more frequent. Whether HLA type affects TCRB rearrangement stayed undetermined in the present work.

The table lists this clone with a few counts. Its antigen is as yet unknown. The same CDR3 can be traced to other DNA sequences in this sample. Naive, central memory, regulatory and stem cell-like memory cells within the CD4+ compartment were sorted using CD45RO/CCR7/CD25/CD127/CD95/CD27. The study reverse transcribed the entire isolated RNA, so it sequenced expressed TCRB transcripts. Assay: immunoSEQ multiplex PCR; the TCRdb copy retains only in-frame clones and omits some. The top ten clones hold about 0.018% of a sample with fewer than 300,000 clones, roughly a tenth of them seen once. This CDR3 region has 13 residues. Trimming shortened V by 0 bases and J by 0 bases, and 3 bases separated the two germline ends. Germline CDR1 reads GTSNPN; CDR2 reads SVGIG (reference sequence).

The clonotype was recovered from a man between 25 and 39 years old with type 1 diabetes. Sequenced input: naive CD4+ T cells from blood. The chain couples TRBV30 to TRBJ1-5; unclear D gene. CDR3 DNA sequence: TGTGCCTGGAGTGTACTTAGCAATCAGCCCCAGCATTTT. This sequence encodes CAWSVLSNQPQHF.